This TCR beta chain was sequenced in a study of blood T cell repertoires in COVID-19. Produced via immunoSEQ multiplex PCR; TCRdb's table is partial and in-frame only. The table includes roughly 250,000 clones, approximately 89% detected once. Sequencing was done on a sample of peripheral blood. The receptor comes from a woman between 45 and 65 years old with acute or convalescent COVID-19.

Here the CDR3 reads CASSRLARVDEQYF. In DNA, the CDR3 is TGTGCCAGCAGTAGACTAGCGAGAGTTGACGAGCAGTACTTC. The rearrangement joins TRBV28 to TRBJ2-7; 8 nucleotides line up with TRBD2. This CDR3 has 14 residues. V dropped 5 bases and J dropped 5; count of bases not matched to a gene: 8. Per germline, CDR1 MDHEN and CDR2 SYDVKM.